A selection of T cell receptor beta chains follows, all from one sample in a study of shared clonotypes between healthy human individuals. Assay used: immunoSEQ multiplex PCR; TCRdb lists only in-frame clones, some missing. Here the sample spans about 2.4 million clones, 80% to 95% being singletons. The sample consisted of naive CD4+ T cells from PBMCs. These receptors all stem from a man aged 18 to 30 in good health. Some clones in this sample may be carry-over from other donors' samples. CDR3s include the opening cysteine and the closing phenylalanine or tryptophan. The D gene is left open where the match is weak. Part of the rows lack a size; the others show once, few, many or a class for expanded clones.

d_call: TRBD1; clone_size: -; v_call: TRBV28; j_call: TRBJ1-2; cdr3_nt: TGTGCCAGCAGCCGCCCGGACAGGGGAAACTATGGCTACACCTTC; cdr3_aa: CASSRPDRGNYGYTF
d_call: -; clone_size: -; v_call: TRBV19; j_call: TRBJ1-5; cdr3_nt: TGTGCCAGTAGTCCCGCCCCCGGTTATTATAGCAATCAGCCCCAGCATTTT; cdr3_aa: CASSPAPGYYSNQPQHF
d_call: -; clone_size: -; v_call: TRBV28; j_call: TRBJ1-5; cdr3_nt: TGTGCCAGCAGAGTCCCGTGGCAGAATAGTCAGCCCCAGCATTTT; cdr3_aa: CASRVPWQNSQPQHF
d_call: -; clone_size: -; v_call: TRBV5-6; j_call: TRBJ1-3; cdr3_nt: TGTGCCAGCAGCTTCGCTCCCATGCAAGGAAACACCATATATTTT; cdr3_aa: CASSFAPMQGNTIYF
d_call: -; clone_size: few; v_call: TRBV7-9; j_call: TRBJ1-1; cdr3_nt: TGTGCCAGCAGCTTGGGGGCAGGGGACTGGGAAGCTTTCTTT; cdr3_aa: CASSLGAGDWEAFF
d_call: -; clone_size: once; v_call: TRBV7-8; j_call: TRBJ2-3; cdr3_nt: TGTGCCAGCAGAGACCGCGGCGGTAGCACAGATACGCAGTATTTT; cdr3_aa: CASRDRGGSTDTQYF
d_call: TRBD2; clone_size: -; v_call: TRBV6-5; j_call: TRBJ2-3; cdr3_nt: TGTGCCAGCAGTCCTAGCGGGAGGTCAGATACGCAGTATTTT; cdr3_aa: CASSPSGRSDTQYF
d_call: -; clone_size: -; v_call: TRBV7-2; j_call: TRBJ1-6; cdr3_nt: TGTGCCAGCAGCTTTTCTTACTCGAATTCACCCCTCCACTTT; cdr3_aa: CASSFSYSNSPLHF
d_call: -; clone_size: -; v_call: TRBV7-6; j_call: TRBJ2-3; cdr3_nt: TGTGCCAGCAGCTTTGGAGAGGGGACAGATACGCAGTATTTT; cdr3_aa: CASSFGEGTDTQYF
d_call: -; clone_size: -; v_call: TRBV29-1; j_call: TRBJ1-2; cdr3_nt: TGCAGCGTTGATAGGCGCGCCCGGGGCTACACCTTC; cdr3_aa: CSVDRRARGYTF
d_call: TRBD1; clone_size: -; v_call: TRBV28; j_call: TRBJ1-2; cdr3_nt: TGTGCCAGCAGTTTGGCGACAGGGATCGGAGTAGCGAGTGGCTACACCTTC; cdr3_aa: CASSLATGIGVASGYTF
d_call: TRBD1; clone_size: once; v_call: TRBV27; j_call: TRBJ1-5; cdr3_nt: TGTGCCAGCAGACTTTTCGGGGGAGACAGGGTTCAGCCCCAGCATTTT; cdr3_aa: CASRLFGGDRVQPQHF
d_call: -; clone_size: -; v_call: TRBV10-2; j_call: TRBJ2-3; cdr3_nt: TGCGCCAGCAGTGAGTCGGGGAGCCCTCCAGATACGCAGTATTTT; cdr3_aa: CASSESGSPPDTQYF
d_call: TRBD2; clone_size: -; v_call: TRBV9; j_call: TRBJ2-3; cdr3_nt: TGTGCCAGCAGCGTAGGGAGGACTAGCGGTAGCACAGATACGCAGTATTTT; cdr3_aa: CASSVGRTSGSTDTQYF
d_call: TRBD1; clone_size: -; v_call: TRBV2; j_call: TRBJ2-7; cdr3_nt: TGTGCCAGCAGTGACAGGGGGCGGGAGTACTTC; cdr3_aa: CASSDRGREYF
d_call: TRBD1; clone_size: -; v_call: TRBV29-1; j_call: TRBJ2-2; cdr3_nt: TGCAGCGTTTTCCGACAGGGGGACACCGGGGAGCTGTTTTTT; cdr3_aa: CSVFRQGDTGELFF
d_call: -; clone_size: -; v_call: TRBV7-2; j_call: TRBJ2-7; cdr3_nt: TGTGCCAGCAGCTTTAGCGCTTCCACCTACGAGCAGTACTTC; cdr3_aa: CASSFSASTYEQYF
d_call: TRBD2; clone_size: once; v_call: TRBV7-3; j_call: TRBJ2-3; cdr3_nt: TGTGCCAGCAGCTTGATGGGACTAGCGGGAGTACCAGATACGCAGTATTTT; cdr3_aa: CASSLMGLAGVPDTQYF
d_call: -; clone_size: -; v_call: TRBV5-1; j_call: TRBJ2-1; cdr3_nt: TGCGCCAGCAGCTTAATTCCGGACAATGAGCAGTTCTTC; cdr3_aa: CASSLIPDNEQFF
d_call: TRBD2; clone_size: -; v_call: TRBV14; j_call: TRBJ2-1; cdr3_nt: TGTGCCAGCAGCCCCGCGGCGGGAGTAACGAATGAGCAGTTCTTC; cdr3_aa: CASSPAAGVTNEQFF
d_call: -; clone_size: -; v_call: TRBV6-5; j_call: TRBJ1-1; cdr3_nt: TGTGCCAGCAGACGCGAGGGGGGTTTGACTTTCTTT; cdr3_aa: CASRREGGLTFF
d_call: -; clone_size: -; v_call: TRBV7-9; j_call: TRBJ1-1; cdr3_nt: TGTGCCAGCAGCCGGGGGCATACAGATAACACTGAAGCTTTCTTT; cdr3_aa: CASSRGHTDNTEAFF
d_call: -; clone_size: -; v_call: TRBV10-1; j_call: TRBJ2-4; cdr3_nt: TGCGCCAGCAGTGAGAGTGTAGGGCACAAGAGGGGCAAAAACATTCAGTACTTC; cdr3_aa: CASSESVGHKRGKNIQYF
d_call: -; clone_size: -; v_call: TRBV19; j_call: TRBJ2-7; cdr3_nt: TGTGCCAGTAGTATCCAGGGGGGGCCCTCCTACGAGCAGTACTTC; cdr3_aa: CASSIQGGPSYEQYF
d_call: TRBD2; clone_size: -; v_call: TRBV9; j_call: TRBJ2-1; cdr3_nt: TGTGCCAGCAGCGGGCCGGGACTAGCGAACTACAATGAGCAGTTCTTC; cdr3_aa: CASSGPGLANYNEQFF
d_call: -; clone_size: -; v_call: TRBV18; j_call: TRBJ2-7; cdr3_nt: TGTGCCAGCTCACGTAGCCCCTACAGGGCAGCGGGTACCTACGAGCAGTACTTC; cdr3_aa: CASSRSPYRAAGTYEQYF
d_call: TRBD1; clone_size: -; v_call: TRBV28; j_call: TRBJ2-1; cdr3_nt: TGTGCCAGCAGTTCTAGACAGGGTTCCTTCTACAATGAGCAGTTCTTC; cdr3_aa: CASSSRQGSFYNEQFF
d_call: -; clone_size: few; v_call: TRBV7-9; j_call: TRBJ1-4; cdr3_nt: TGTGCCAGCAGCCCTAGGGAGACTAATGAAAAACTGTTTTTT; cdr3_aa: CASSPRETNEKLFF
d_call: -; clone_size: -; v_call: TRBV10-3; j_call: TRBJ1-3; cdr3_nt: TGTGCCATCAGTGACCCCGGGATGGGGGCTAGTGGAAACACCATATATTTT; cdr3_aa: CAISDPGMGASGNTIYF
d_call: -; clone_size: -; v_call: TRBV10-3; j_call: TRBJ1-5; cdr3_nt: TGTGCCATCAGTATTGTGGAGGGCGGTCAGCCCCAGCATTTT; cdr3_aa: CAISIVEGGQPQHF